Sequencing of this T cell receptor (beta chain) was carried out in a study of shared clonotypes between healthy human individuals. Broader study findings: Relative to memory subsets, naive subsets generally showed larger estimated richness.

Assay used: immunoSEQ multiplex PCR; TCRdb lists only in-frame clones, some missing. The sample holds 1.5 million to 2.5 million clones; about 94% are singletons and the top ten take more than 0.9%. Concerning this clone: Its antigen remains unknown.

CD8 cells regarded as naive lacked CD45RO, were positively chosen for CCR7, and omitted terminally differentiated effector memory CD45RA+ cells. This CDR3 spans 16 amino acids. The V gene's germline CDR1 is SGDLS and CDR2 YYNGEE. Trimming removed 5 bases at V and 0 bases at J, with 14 bases between. The specimen was naive CD8+ T cells sorted from blood. The TCR comes from a man younger than 35 in good health. The chain combines TRBV9 with TRBJ2-2, with D uncertain. The CDR3 nucleotides are TGTGCCAGCAGTGTTTTTCGCGAAGCGAACACCGGGGAGCTGTTTTTT. As protein: CASSVFREANTGELFF. The variable domain in full, completed from reference TRBV9 and TRBJ2-2, reads DSGVTQTPKHLITATGQRVTLRCSPRSGDLSVYWYQQSLDQGLQFLIQYYNGEERAKGNILERFSAQQFPDLHSELNLSSLELGDSALYFCASSVFREANTGELFFGEGSRLTVL.